The 15 T cell receptor beta chains listed next were all sequenced from one sample in a study of cytomegalovirus exposure and HLA in healthy donors. Vbeta (60) and Jbeta (13) primers were used in the PCR. The assay was immunoSEQ multiplex PCR, and TCRdb's table has in-frame clones only and misses some. The sample includes tens of thousands of clones, over 70% of them seen just once. Sequences were obtained from PBMCs. The receptor set was obtained from a man in his sixties in good health and CMV-seropositive.

The chain employs TRBV14 and TRBJ2-5, with a tentative D call TRBD2 (7 bases). The CDR3 runs to 15 residues. Trimming took 4 bases from V and 1 from J, leaving 13 bases between them. Germline V CDR1 and CDR2: SGHDN, FVKESK. CDR3 nucleotides: TGTGCCAGCAGCCCCGGGGCGGGGGCCCAAGAGACCCAGTACTTC. Encoded protein: CASSPGAGAQETQYF. Full variable domain (rest looked up from reference TRBV14 and TRBJ2-5): EAGVTQFPSHSVIEKGQTVTLRCDPISGHDNLYWYRRVMGKEIKFLLHFVKESKQDESGMPNNRFLAERTGGTYSTLKVQPAELEDSGVYFCASSPGAGAQETQYFGPGTRLLVL.

This chain links TRBV5-6 with TRBJ1-2; D is perhaps TRBD1 (6 bases). The germline gives CDR1 SGHDT, CDR2 YYEEEE. The ends were cut back, 0 bases at V and 6 bases at J, with 18 bases in the middle. This CDR3 is built from 16 residues. This CDR3 reads CASSLGVRRGGDGYTF. DNA of the CDR3: TGTGCCAGCAGCTTGGGAGTCCGCAGGGGTGGTGATGGCTACACCTTC.

The chain joins TRBV19 to TRBJ1-6, with TRBD1 identical over 7 bases. The CDR3 sequence is 19 residues long. With V trimmed by 4 bases and J by 0 bases, 12 bases remained unmatched. The germline gives CDR1 LNHDA, CDR2 SQIVND (reference sequence). The CDR3 sequence: CASSKRQGDQSSYNSPLHF. The DNA of the CDR3 is TGTGCCAGTAGTAAAAGACAGGGTGACCAAAGCTCCTATAATTCACCCCTCCACTTT.

The CDR3 here is CASSFTGSYGYTF. Written as DNA, the CDR3 is TGTGCCAGCAGCTTTACGGGGAGCTATGGCTACACCTTC. The rearrangement links TRBV7-9 to TRBJ1-2; no definite D call. Germline CDR1 SEHNR, CDR2 FQNEAQ (reference sequence). The CDR3 has 13 amino acids. With 3 bases removed from V and 4 bases from J, the gap between germline ends came to 9 bases.

The rearrangement uses TRBV29-1 and TRBJ2-7; weak D call: TRBD1 (5 bases). The CDR3 runs to 12 residues. Between the trimmed V and J ends, which lost 1 base and 2 bases, there was a span of 6 bases. Germline values: CDR1 SQVTM, CDR2 ANQGSEA. The DNA of the CDR3 is TGCAGCGTTGAAGGGACAACCTACGAGCAGTACTTC. This sequence encodes CSVEGTTYEQYF.

V gene TRBV7-6 combines with J gene TRBJ2-7, with 7 bases matching TRBD2. This CDR3 has 15 residues. The ends lost 0 bases at V and 6 bases at J; junction bases unmatched: 8. CDR1 and CDR2 from the germline V gene are SGHVS and FNYEAQ. The DNA for the CDR3 is TGTGCCAGCAGCTTAGCAGGCAGGGAGGGCAGCGAGCAGTACTTC. Encoded protein: CASSLAGREGSEQYF.

This chain links TRBV11-2 with TRBJ1-2, with TRBD1 matching 8 bases. Unmatched junction bases numbered 8, after V lost 5 bases and J lost 6 bases. CDR1 is SGHAT and CDR2 is FQNNGV in the germline V gene. CDR3 length: 14 amino acids. The CDR3 reads CASSPRTGWNGYTF. CDR3 nucleotide sequence: TGTGCCAGCAGCCCCCGGACAGGGTGGAATGGCTACACCTTC.

This clone appeared a few times. The rearrangement uses TRBV5-6 and TRBJ2-7; 7 bases are shared with TRBD1. V lost 7 bases, J lost 4 bases, and 8 bases stayed unmatched. CDR3 length equals 13 residues. CDR1 is SGHDT and CDR2 is YYEEEE in the germline V gene. For the CDR3, the DNA is TGTGCCAGCCGAACAGGGGTTAAGTACGAGCAGTACTTC. As protein: CASRTGVKYEQYF.

This chain uses TRBV20-1 with TRBJ1-1, with D uncertain. V was cut by 3 bases and J by 5 bases, with 7 bases left in between. CDR3 length: 11 amino acids. CDR1 is DFQATT and CDR2 is SNEGSKA in the germline V gene (reference sequence). The CDR3 coding sequence is TGCAGTGCTAGTTCGGGGACTGAAGCTTTCTTT. Amino acid sequence: CSASSGTEAFF.

This chain uses TRBV2 with TRBJ2-5; 9 nucleotides line up with TRBD1. Looked up from germline, CDR1 is SNHLY and CDR2 is FYNNEI. This CDR3 region has 15 residues. V gave up 5 bases and J gave up 1 base; unmatched junction bases: 5. The CDR3 loop reads CASSSDRGVQETQYF. The CDR3 region has the DNA TGTGCCAGCAGTTCCGACAGGGGGGTCCAAGAGACCCAGTACTTC. Full variable domain (remainder filled in from reference TRBV2 and TRBJ2-5): EPEVTQTPSHQVTQMGQEVILRCVPISNHLYFYWYRQILGQKVEFLVSFYNNEISEKSEIFDDQFSVERPDGSNFTLKIRSTKLEDSAMYFCASSSDRGVQETQYFGPGTRLLVL.

This clone is medium-sized within its sample. The V and J genes are TRBV4-1 and TRBJ1-1, with a tentative D call TRBD1 (5 bases). CDR3 length: 14 residues. V shed 3 bases and J shed 1 base, with 9 bases lying between them. The V gene's germline CDR1 is MGHRA and CDR2 YSYEKL. In nucleotides, the CDR3 is TGCGCCAGCAGCCAGCTGACAGAGAACACTGAAGCTTTCTTT. This encodes CASSQLTENTEAFF.

In its sample, this clone was seen once. V is TRBV27 and J is TRBJ2-3; 8 bases match TRBD2. V trimming: 6 bases; J trimming: 5 bases; junction bases outside the gene matches: 10. This CDR3 has 15 amino acids. In germline, CDR1 is MNHEY, CDR2 SMNVEV (reference sequence). CDR3 sequence reads: CASRWGSRGGDTQYF. In DNA, the CDR3 is TGTGCCAGCAGGTGGGGCTCTCGGGGGGGAGATACGCAGTATTTT.

The chain has TRBV6-6 and TRBJ1-5, with TRBD1 matching 8 bases. V trimming: 5 bases; J trimming: 4 bases; junction bases outside the gene matches: 4. The germline gives CDR1 MNHNY, CDR2 SVGAGI (reference sequence). CDR3 length: 14 amino acids. The CDR3 nucleotides read TGTGCCAGCAGTCTTACAGGGGGAAATCAGCCCCAGCATTTT. The encoded protein is CASSLTGGNQPQHF.

The table lists this clone with a few counts. The V and J genes are TRBV7-9 and TRBJ2-7, with 7 bases identical to TRBD1. Germline V gene sequence: CDR1 SEHNR, CDR2 FQNEAQ (reference sequence). The V gene end was trimmed by 6 bases and the J gene end by 3 bases; junction bases not matched to a gene: 8. This CDR3 contains 14 residues. For the CDR3, the DNA is TGTGCCAGCAGTCCGAGGACAGGACACTACGAGCAGTACTTC. Protein: CASSPRTGHYEQYF.

CDR3 DNA sequence: TGCGCCAGCAGCTTCGGGAGCCTATTGATGAACACTGAAGCTTTCTTT. It specifies CASSFGSLLMNTEAFF. V and J are TRBV5-1 and TRBJ1-1; no firm D call. The CDR3 is 16 amino acids. Between the trimmed V and J ends, which lost 2 bases and 0 bases, there was a span of 14 bases. Germline V gives CDR1 SGHRS, CDR2 YFSETQ.